The TCR beta chain under discussion was sequenced for a study of Graves' ophthalmopathy and Graves' hyperthyroidism. The germline V gene encodes CDR1 DFQATT and CDR2 SNEGSKA (reference sequence). The CDR3 extends over 13 amino acids. V shed 3 bases, J shed 15 bases, and the junction held 7 bases outside the gene matches. Note on this clonotype: What it binds is unknown.

RNA transcripts provided the template for amplifying TCR beta CDR3 regions. The first-round RT-PCR employed HTBI primers together with the Qiagen OneStep RT-PCR kit. A multiplex PCR was then performed as the second round. TCRdb ran MiXCR on the multiplex PCR reads and lists one entry per CDR3 protein. The sample contains 500,000 to 700,000 distinct CDR3 sequences, about 20% of which appear only once. The study, taken as a whole, reports: A 13-signature model separated ophthalmopathy from stable hyperthyroidism, about 91% sensitivity, 81.08% specificity. Most thyroid-expanded clonotypes exceeding 0.001 frequency were also found in blood.

This sequence originates from a woman between 18 and 30 years old with stable Graves' hyperthyroidism. Some clones in this sample may be carry-over from other donors' samples. The chain uses TRBV20-1 and TRBJ2-6; TRBD1 matches at 11 bases. The sequenced sample consisted of peripheral blood. CDR3 amino acids: CSARDRGRLDLTF. The CDR3 coding sequence is TGCAGTGCTAGGGACAGGGGGCGGCTTGACCTGACTTTC.